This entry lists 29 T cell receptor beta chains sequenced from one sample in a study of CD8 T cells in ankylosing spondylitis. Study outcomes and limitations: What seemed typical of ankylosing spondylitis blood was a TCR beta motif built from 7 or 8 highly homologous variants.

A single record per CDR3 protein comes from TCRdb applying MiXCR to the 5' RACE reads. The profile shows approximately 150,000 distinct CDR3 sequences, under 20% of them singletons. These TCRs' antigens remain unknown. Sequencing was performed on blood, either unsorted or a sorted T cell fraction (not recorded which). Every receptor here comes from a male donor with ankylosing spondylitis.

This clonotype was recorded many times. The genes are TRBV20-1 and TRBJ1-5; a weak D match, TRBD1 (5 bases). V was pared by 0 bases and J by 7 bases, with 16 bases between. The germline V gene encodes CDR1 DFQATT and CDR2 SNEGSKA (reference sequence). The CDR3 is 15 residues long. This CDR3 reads CSARDAGKEHQPQHF. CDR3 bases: TGCAGTGCTAGAGATGCAGGGAAGGAGCACCAGCCCCAGCATTTT.

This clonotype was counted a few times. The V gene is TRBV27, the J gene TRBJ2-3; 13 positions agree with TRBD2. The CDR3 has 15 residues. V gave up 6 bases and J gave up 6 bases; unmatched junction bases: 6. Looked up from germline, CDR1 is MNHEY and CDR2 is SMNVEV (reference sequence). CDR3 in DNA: TGTGCCAGCAGGGAAGGACTAGCGGGAGTGGATACGCAGTATTTT. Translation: CASREGLAGVDTQYF.

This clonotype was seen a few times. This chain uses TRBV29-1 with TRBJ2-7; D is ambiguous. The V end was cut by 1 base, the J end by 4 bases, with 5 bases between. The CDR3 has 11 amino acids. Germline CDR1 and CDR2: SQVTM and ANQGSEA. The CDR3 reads CSVEGVYEQYF. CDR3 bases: TGCAGCGTTGAAGGGGTATACGAGCAGTACTTC.

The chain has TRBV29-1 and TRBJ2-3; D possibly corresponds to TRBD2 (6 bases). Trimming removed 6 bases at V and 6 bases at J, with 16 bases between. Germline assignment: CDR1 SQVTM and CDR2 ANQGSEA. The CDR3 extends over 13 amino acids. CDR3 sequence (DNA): TGCAGCGTGCCGGGACTGCCGTCTGATACGCAGTATTTT. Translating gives CSVPGLPSDTQYF.

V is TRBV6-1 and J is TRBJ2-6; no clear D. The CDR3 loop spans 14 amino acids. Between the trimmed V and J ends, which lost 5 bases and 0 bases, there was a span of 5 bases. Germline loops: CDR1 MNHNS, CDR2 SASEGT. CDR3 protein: CASSQISGANVLTF. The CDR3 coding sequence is TGTGCCAGCAGTCAGATCTCTGGGGCCAACGTCCTGACTTTC.

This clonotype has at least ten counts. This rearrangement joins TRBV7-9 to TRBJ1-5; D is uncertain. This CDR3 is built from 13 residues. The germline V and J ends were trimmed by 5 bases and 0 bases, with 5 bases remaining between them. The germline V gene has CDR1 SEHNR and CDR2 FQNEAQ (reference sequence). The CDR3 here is CASSVDSNQPQHF. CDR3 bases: TGTGCCAGCAGCGTAGATAGCAATCAGCCCCAGCATTTT.

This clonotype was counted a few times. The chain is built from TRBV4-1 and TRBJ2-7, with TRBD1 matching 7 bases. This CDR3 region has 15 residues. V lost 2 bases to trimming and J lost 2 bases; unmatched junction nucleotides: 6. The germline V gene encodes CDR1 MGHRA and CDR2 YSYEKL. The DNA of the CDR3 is TGCGCCAGCAGCCAACGACAGGGCAGGCCCTACGAGCAGTACTTC. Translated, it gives CASSQRQGRPYEQYF.

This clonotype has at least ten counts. CDR3 coding DNA: TGCAGCGCTACAGGAGGACGTACCTACGAGCAGTACTTC. It codes for CSATGGRTYEQYF. The chain couples TRBV29-1 to TRBJ2-7; either TRBD1 or TRBD2 may supply D (5 bases each). From germline, CDR1 is SQVTM and CDR2 ANQGSEA. The CDR3 sequence is 13 residues long. Trimming stripped 7 bases from V and 2 bases from J, with 15 bases between.

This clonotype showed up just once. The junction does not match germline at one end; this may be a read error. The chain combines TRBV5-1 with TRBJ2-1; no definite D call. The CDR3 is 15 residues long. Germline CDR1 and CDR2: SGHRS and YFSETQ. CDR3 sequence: CASSFAGSSYNGQFF. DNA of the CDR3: TGCGCCAGCAGCTTCGCCGGAAGCTCCTACAATGGGCAGTTCTTC.

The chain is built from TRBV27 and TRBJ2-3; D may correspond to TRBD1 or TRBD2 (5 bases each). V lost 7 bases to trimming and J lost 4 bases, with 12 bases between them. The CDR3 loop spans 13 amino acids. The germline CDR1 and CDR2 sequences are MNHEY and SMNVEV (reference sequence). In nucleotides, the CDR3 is TGTGCCAGCACCGTTCGAGGGGCAGATACGCAGTATTTT. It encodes CASTVRGADTQYF.

CDR3 in DNA: TGCGCCAGCAGCCTAGGGGACAGGGAAGGCGAGACCCAGTACTTC. It codes for CASSLGDREGETQYF. This chain links TRBV4-1 with TRBJ2-5; 9 positions agree with TRBD1. CDR3 length: 15 residues. The V and J ends lost 4 bases and 5 bases, in that order; junction bases with no gene match: 8. Germline lookup yields CDR1 MGHRA and CDR2 YSYEKL.

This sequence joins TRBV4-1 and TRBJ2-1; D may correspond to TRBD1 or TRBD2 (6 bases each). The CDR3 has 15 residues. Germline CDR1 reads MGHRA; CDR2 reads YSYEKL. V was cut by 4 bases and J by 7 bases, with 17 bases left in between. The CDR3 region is CASSPGAEPPNEQFF. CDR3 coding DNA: TGCGCCAGCAGCCCGGGGGCCGAACCCCCTAATGAGCAGTTCTTC.

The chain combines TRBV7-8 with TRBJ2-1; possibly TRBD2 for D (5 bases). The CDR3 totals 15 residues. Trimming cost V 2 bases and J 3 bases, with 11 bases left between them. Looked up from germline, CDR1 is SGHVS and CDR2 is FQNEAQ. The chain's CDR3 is CASSLTQRNYNEQFF. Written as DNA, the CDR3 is TGTGCCAGCAGCTTAACCCAGCGGAACTACAATGAGCAGTTCTTC.

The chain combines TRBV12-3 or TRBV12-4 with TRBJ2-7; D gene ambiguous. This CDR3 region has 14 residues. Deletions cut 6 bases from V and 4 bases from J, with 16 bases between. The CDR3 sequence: CASSDSPTGYEQYF. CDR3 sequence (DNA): TGTGCCAGCAGCGACTCTCCCACCGGGTACGAGCAGTACTTC.

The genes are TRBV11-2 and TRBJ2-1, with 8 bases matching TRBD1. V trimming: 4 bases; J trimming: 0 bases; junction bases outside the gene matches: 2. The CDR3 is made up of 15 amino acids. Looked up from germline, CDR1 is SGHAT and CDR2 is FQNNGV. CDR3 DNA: TGTGCCAGCAGCTCCAGGGGGCCCTCCTACAATGAGCAGTTCTTC. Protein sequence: CASSSRGPSYNEQFF.

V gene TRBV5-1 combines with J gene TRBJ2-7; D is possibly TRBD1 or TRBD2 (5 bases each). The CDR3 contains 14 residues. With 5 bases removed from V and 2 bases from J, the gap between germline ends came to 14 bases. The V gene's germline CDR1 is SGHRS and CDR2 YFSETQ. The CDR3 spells CASSSGTSAYEQYF. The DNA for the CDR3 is TGCGCCAGCAGTTCCGGGACGTCAGCCTACGAGCAGTACTTC. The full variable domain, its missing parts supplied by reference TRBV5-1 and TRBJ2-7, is KAGVTQTPRYLIKTRGQQVTLSCSPISGHRSVSWYQQTPGQGLQFLFEYFSETQRNKGNFPGRFSGRQFSNSRSEMNVSTLELGDSALYLCASSSGTSAYEQYFGPGTRLTVT.

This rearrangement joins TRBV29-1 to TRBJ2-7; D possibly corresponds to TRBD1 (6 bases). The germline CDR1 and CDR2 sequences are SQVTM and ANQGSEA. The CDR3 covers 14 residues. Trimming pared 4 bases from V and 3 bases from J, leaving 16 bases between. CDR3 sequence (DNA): TGCAGCGTTGCTCTGGGGGCAATAGTCTACGAGCAGTACTTC. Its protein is CSVALGAIVYEQYF.

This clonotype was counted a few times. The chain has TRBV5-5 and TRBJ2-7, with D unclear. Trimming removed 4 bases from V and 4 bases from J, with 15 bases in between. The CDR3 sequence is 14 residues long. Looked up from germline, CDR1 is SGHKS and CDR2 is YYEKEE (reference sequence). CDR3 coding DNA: TGTGCCAGCAGCCGGGCCAACGAAATTTACGAGCAGTACTTC. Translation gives CASSRANEIYEQYF.

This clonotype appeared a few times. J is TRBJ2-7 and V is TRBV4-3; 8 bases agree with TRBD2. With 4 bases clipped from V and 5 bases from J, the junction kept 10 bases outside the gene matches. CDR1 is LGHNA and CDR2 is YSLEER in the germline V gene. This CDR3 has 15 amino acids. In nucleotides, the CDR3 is TGCGCCAGCAGCCGCGACCCGGGGGGGTTAAACGAGCAGTACTTC. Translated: CASSRDPGGLNEQYF.

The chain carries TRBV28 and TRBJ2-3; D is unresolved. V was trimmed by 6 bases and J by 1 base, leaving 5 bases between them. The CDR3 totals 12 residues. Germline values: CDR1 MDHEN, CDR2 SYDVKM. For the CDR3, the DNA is TGTGCCAGCAGCCATGGCACAGATACGCAGTATTTT. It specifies CASSHGTDTQYF.

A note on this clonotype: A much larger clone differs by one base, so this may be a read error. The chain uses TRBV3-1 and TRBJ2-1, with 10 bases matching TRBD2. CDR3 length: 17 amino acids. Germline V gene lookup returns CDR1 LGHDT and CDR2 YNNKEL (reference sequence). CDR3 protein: CASSQEGSGRRYIEQFF. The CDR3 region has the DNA TGTGCCAGCAGCCAAGAAGGTAGCGGGAGGCGTTACATTGAGCAGTTCTTC.

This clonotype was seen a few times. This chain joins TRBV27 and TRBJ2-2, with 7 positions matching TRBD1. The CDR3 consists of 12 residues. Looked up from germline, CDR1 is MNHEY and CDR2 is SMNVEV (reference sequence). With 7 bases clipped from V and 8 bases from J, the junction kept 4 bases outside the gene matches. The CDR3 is CASKGTAGELFF. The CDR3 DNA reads TGTGCCAGCAAAGGGACAGCTGGGGAGCTGTTTTTT.

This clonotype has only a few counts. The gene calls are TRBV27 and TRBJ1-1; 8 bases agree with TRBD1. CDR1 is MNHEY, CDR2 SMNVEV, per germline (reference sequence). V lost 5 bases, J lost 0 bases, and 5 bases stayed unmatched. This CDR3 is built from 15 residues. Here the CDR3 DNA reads TGTGCCAGCAGTCCAAGACAGGGGATGAACACTGAAGCTTTCTTT. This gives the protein CASSPRQGMNTEAFF.

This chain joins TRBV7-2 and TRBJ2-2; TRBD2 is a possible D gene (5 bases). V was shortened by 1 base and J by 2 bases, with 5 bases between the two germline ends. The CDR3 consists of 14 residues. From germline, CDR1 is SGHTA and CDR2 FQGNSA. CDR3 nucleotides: TGTGCCAGCAGCTTAGGACTAAACACCGGGGAGCTGTTTTTT. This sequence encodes CASSLGLNTGELFF.

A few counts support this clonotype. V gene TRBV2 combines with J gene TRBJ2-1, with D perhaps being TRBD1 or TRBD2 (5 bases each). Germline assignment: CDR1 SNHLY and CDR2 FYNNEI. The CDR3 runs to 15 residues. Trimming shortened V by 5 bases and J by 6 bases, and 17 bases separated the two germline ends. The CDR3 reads CASSSYSGTINEQFF. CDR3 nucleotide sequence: TGTGCCAGCAGTTCCTACTCCGGGACCATCAATGAGCAGTTCTTC.

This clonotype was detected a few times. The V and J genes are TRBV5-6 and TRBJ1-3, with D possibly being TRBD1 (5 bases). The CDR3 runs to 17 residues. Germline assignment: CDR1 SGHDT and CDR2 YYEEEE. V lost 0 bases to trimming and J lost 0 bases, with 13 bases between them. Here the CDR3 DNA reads TGTGCCAGCAGCTTGGGAGCCGCGGGACTCTCTGGAAACACCATATATTTT. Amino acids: CASSLGAAGLSGNTIYF.

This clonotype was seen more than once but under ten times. The DNA of the CDR3 is TGTGCCAGCAGCTTGACTAGTGAGCCCTACAATGAGCAGTTCTTC. It codes for CASSLTSEPYNEQFF. The chain couples TRBV7-2 to TRBJ2-1; perhaps TRBD2 as D (6 bases). V lost 3 bases and J 2 bases, leaving 11 bases between the germline ends. The CDR3 has 15 amino acids. From germline, CDR1 is SGHTA and CDR2 FQGNSA.

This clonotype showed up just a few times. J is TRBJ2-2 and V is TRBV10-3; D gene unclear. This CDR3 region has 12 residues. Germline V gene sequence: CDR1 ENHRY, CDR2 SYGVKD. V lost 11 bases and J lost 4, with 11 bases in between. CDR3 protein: CAWRSFTGELFF. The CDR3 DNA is TGTGCCTGGCGGTCGTTCACCGGGGAGCTGTTTTTT.

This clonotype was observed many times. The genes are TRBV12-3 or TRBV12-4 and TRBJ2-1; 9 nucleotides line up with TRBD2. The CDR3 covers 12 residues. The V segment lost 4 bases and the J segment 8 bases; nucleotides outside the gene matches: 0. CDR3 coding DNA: TGTGCCAGCAGTTCTAGCGGGGATGAGCAGTTCTTC. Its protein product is CASSSSGDEQFF.